This T cell receptor (beta chain) was obtained from a study of radiation and T cells in renal cell carcinoma. Measured with immunoSEQ multiplex PCR; TCRdb has only the in-frame clones, and not every one. Among 150,000 or so clones, around 89% were seen once, and the ten largest hold 3.5% to 5%. Time point of the sample: baseline pretreatment blood. The treatment: 15 Gy SBRT to primary tumor, nephrectomy 4 weeks later. After SBRT, blood was collected at 2 and 4 weeks, plus baseline. The CDR3 runs to 16 residues. The V gene's germline CDR1 is MNHNS and CDR2 SASEGT. The ends were cut back, 3 bases at V and 0 bases at J, with 12 bases in the middle.

The chain recombines TRBV6-1 with TRBJ2-4; tentative D call: TRBD1 (6 bases). The receptor was isolated from a woman between 70 and 85 years old with renal cell carcinoma. Sequencing was performed on blood, taken from a patient whose treatment included radiotherapy and nephrectomy. The CDR3 nucleotides are TGTGCCAGCAGTGACAACAGGGCCCTAGCCAAAAACATTCAGTACTTC. This sequence encodes CASSDNRALAKNIQYF.